A single sample is the source of the 18 T cell receptor beta chains below, sequenced in a study of shared clonotypes between healthy human individuals. Profiled with immunoSEQ multiplex PCR; TCRdb holds only in-frame clones, not every one. The sample yields about 1.5 million clones, approximately 98% seen once. What was sequenced was naive CD4+ T cells sorted from blood. Described subset: CD45RA+ positively selected. These receptor sequences come from a man in his thirties or forties in good health.

This clone was seen a single time. The chain joins TRBV28 to TRBJ1-1; 11 bases map to TRBD1. The CDR3 is made up of 15 amino acids. The germline V gene has CDR1 MDHEN and CDR2 SYDVKM. Germline trimming cut 3 bases from V and 7 bases from J; bases unmatched to any gene: 7. The CDR3 protein is CASSFPGQGAFEAFF. The CDR3 nucleotides are TGTGCCAGCAGTTTCCCCGGACAGGGGGCGTTTGAAGCTTTCTTT.

The rearrangement joins TRBV11-2 to TRBJ2-5, with 9 bases lining up with TRBD1. Germline values: CDR1 SGHAT, CDR2 FQNNGV. Trimming at V came to 5 bases and at J to 4 bases, leaving 2 bases not matched to a gene. The CDR3 runs to 13 residues. The CDR3, as DNA: TGTGCCAGCAGCCAGACAGGGGGAGAGACCCAGTACTTC. The encoded protein is CASSQTGGETQYF.

The genes are TRBV6-1 and TRBJ2-7; D not resolved. This CDR3 is built from 12 residues. The V gene's germline CDR1 is MNHNS and CDR2 SASEGT. V was trimmed by 7 bases and J by 2 bases, leaving 9 bases between them. In DNA form, the CDR3 reads TGTGCCAGCACGACCCTACCCTACGAGCAGTACTTC. Residues: CASTTLPYEQYF.

Regarding this clone: Additional DNA sequences in this sample encode the identical CDR3. V usage is TRBV18 and J usage is TRBJ2-3; D remains ambiguous. The ends were cut back, 3 bases at V and 2 bases at J, with 9 bases in the middle. This CDR3 region has 14 residues. CDR1 KGHSH and CDR2 LQKENI come from the germline V gene. In nucleotides, the CDR3 is TGTGCCAGCTCACCTCCCAGTACCACAGATACGCAGTATTTT. It specifies CASSPPSTTDTQYF.

The rearrangement uses TRBV9 and TRBJ2-7; D may be TRBD1 or TRBD2 (5 bases each). V was trimmed by 0 bases and J by 2 bases, leaving 12 bases between them. This CDR3 has 15 residues. Germline V CDR1 and CDR2: SGDLS, YYNGEE. CDR3 in DNA: TGTGCCAGCAGCGTAGAATGGGGGACGACCTACGAGCAGTACTTC. Its translation is CASSVEWGTTYEQYF.

The V call is TRBV9, the J call TRBJ2-1; D possibly corresponds to TRBD2 (5 bases). Trimming took off 4 bases at V and 3 bases at J, with 17 bases between the two ends. The CDR3 is made up of 16 amino acids. Germline V CDR1 and CDR2: SGDLS, YYNGEE. This CDR3 is CASSPAGVGNYNEQFF. For the CDR3, the DNA is TGTGCCAGCAGCCCCGCCGGGGTGGGGAACTACAATGAGCAGTTCTTC.

V is TRBV7-2 and J is TRBJ2-7; TRBD1 or TRBD2 may be the D gene (5 bases each). V shed 5 bases and J shed 2 bases, with 16 bases lying between them. Germline V gene sequence: CDR1 SGHTA, CDR2 FQGNSA. The CDR3 sequence is 15 residues long. In nucleotides, the CDR3 is TGTGCCAGCAGCGCCTCCGGGACGGAAACCTACGAGCAGTACTTC. Encoded protein: CASSASGTETYEQYF.

The chain combines TRBV4-3 with TRBJ2-7, with D possibly matching TRBD2 (7 bases). CDR1 is LGHNA, CDR2 YSLEER, per germline. This CDR3 comprises 18 residues. The V gene lost 0 bases and the J gene lost 5 bases, with 23 bases spanning the gap. The CDR3 sequence is CASSQEFRPGGSLHEQYF. The CDR3 bases are TGCGCCAGCAGCCAAGAGTTTCGTCCGGGGGGCAGTCTCCACGAGCAGTACTTC.

The chain combines TRBV27 with TRBJ2-7; 9 nucleotides agree with TRBD2. The CDR3 runs to 17 residues. J gave up 5 bases and V 5 bases, and 16 bases lay outside the gene matches. The germline V gene encodes CDR1 MNHEY and CDR2 SMNVEV (reference sequence). The CDR3: CASSPFLISGSYDEQYF. The CDR3 region has the DNA TGTGCCAGCAGTCCCTTCCTTATTAGCGGGAGTTACGACGAGCAGTACTTC.

The genes are TRBV14 and TRBJ1-2; 7 bases are shared with TRBD1. The CDR3 consists of 15 residues. Per germline, CDR1 SGHDN and CDR2 FVKESK. Trimming cost V 4 bases and J 3 bases; bases outside gene matches: 8. Written as DNA, the CDR3 is TGTGCCAGCAGCCGATTTTTCGGGACAGACTATGGCTACACCTTC. It translates to CASSRFFGTDYGYTF.

This chain joins TRBV5-1 and TRBJ2-7; 11 nucleotides agree with TRBD2. Unmatched junction bases numbered 7, after V lost 0 bases and J lost 2 bases. CDR3 length: 17 residues. Germline V gene data show CDR1 as SGHRS and CDR2 as YFSETQ. DNA for the CDR3: TGCGCCAGCAGCTTGGCCGGGACTAGCGGTGATACCTACGAGCAGTACTTC. Amino acid sequence: CASSLAGTSGDTYEQYF.

The V call is TRBV19, the J call TRBJ2-1; possibly TRBD1 or TRBD2 for D (5 bases each). The V gene lost 6 bases and the J gene lost 8 bases, with 17 bases spanning the gap. This CDR3 has 14 residues. Germline V gene sequence: CDR1 LNHDA, CDR2 SQIVND (reference sequence). The CDR3 DNA follows: TGTGCCAGTAGCCCCGTGGGGGTTGGGCATGAGCAGTTCTTC. Its protein product is CASSPVGVGHEQFF.

The chain couples TRBV15 to TRBJ1-5; D is perhaps TRBD1 (6 bases). From germline, CDR1 is LNHNV and CDR2 YYDKDF (reference sequence). The CDR3 is 16 residues long. Trimming left V 5 bases short and J 0 bases short, with 14 bases between. The CDR3 loop reads CATSGWTVNSNQPQHF. In DNA form, the CDR3 reads TGTGCCACCAGCGGATGGACAGTTAATAGCAATCAGCCCCAGCATTTT.

The sample holds one count of this clone. This chain connects TRBV28 to TRBJ2-2; tentative D call: TRBD2 (5 bases). V lost 4 bases and J lost 2, with 11 bases in between. CDR1 MDHEN and CDR2 SYDVKM come from the germline V gene. This CDR3 is built from 15 residues. The CDR3 coding sequence is TGTGCCAGCAGTTCTGTCAGGACTAACACCGGGGAGCTGTTTTTT. This gives the protein CASSSVRTNTGELFF.

About this clone itself: Other DNA sequences in the same sample also yield this CDR3. V gene TRBV7-9 combines with J gene TRBJ2-7; D possibly matches TRBD1 or TRBD2 (5 bases each). V was clipped by 5 bases and J by 6 bases, with 11 bases between them. The CDR3 has 12 amino acids. CDR1 and CDR2 from the germline V gene are SEHNR and FQNEAQ (reference sequence). This CDR3 is CASSPGPGEQYF. The CDR3 DNA reads TGTGCCAGCAGCCCGGGACCGGGCGAGCAGTACTTC.

The DNA for the CDR3 is TGCGCCAGCAGTTTGCTAGCGAGCGGCCCCACAGATACGCAGTATTTT. Amino acid sequence: CASSLLASGPTDTQYF. This chain uses TRBV10-1 with TRBJ2-3; D may be TRBD2 (6 bases). Trimming cost V 5 bases and J 2 bases, with 17 bases left between them. Germline CDR1 reads WNHNN; CDR2 reads SYGVQD (reference sequence). There are 16 residues in the CDR3.

Comment on this clone: Additional DNA sequences in this sample encode the identical CDR3. The chain couples TRBV5-4 to TRBJ2-1, with 14 bases aligning to TRBD2. This CDR3 comprises 15 residues. V gave up 4 bases and J gave up 7 bases; unmatched junction bases: 4. Germline V gene lookup returns CDR1 SGHNT and CDR2 YYREEE (reference sequence). The CDR3 is CASSPRLAGGNEQFF. CDR3 coding DNA: TGTGCCAGCAGCCCGAGACTAGCGGGAGGGAATGAGCAGTTCTTC.

This clone appeared once. The rearrangement uses TRBV18 and TRBJ2-7, with unresolved D. Trimming shortened V by 2 bases and J by 3 bases, and 14 bases separated the two germline ends. Germline V gives CDR1 KGHSH, CDR2 LQKENI. The CDR3 has 15 residues. The DNA of the CDR3 is TGTGCCAGCTCACCAAATATGAAGGGCGTCTACGAGCAGTACTTC. This gives the protein CASSPNMKGVYEQYF.